This TCR beta chain derives from a study of T cell repertoires in cytomegalovirus infection. This clonotype has ten or more counts. MiXCR, applied by TCRdb to the reads, yields one record per CDR3 protein. The table lists hundreds of thousands of distinct CDR3 sequences, 15% to 20% of them singletons. The CDR3 sequence is 15 residues long. Trimming took off 5 bases at V and 0 bases at J, with 13 bases between the two ends. Germline CDR1 reads SEHNR; CDR2 reads FQNEAQ (reference sequence). Material: PBMCs. This rearrangement joins TRBV7-9 to TRBJ1-1; possibly TRBD1 for D (5 bases). This sequence was found in a human donor in good health (CMV status not recorded). Some clones in this sample may be carry-over from other donors' samples. CDR3 nucleotides: TGTGCCAGCAGCCCGAAACGAGGGGTGAACACTGAAGCTTTCTTT. Protein sequence: CASSPKRGVNTEAFF.